The clone carrying this TCR beta chain was detected once. What it binds is unknown. The data belong to a study of vaccination and CD4 T cells after COVID-19. Looking at the study overall: The authors exposed cells to overlapping spike peptides derived from SARS-CoV-2, HCoV-NL63, HCoV-OC43 and HCoV-229E. Each control was exposed to a CEFX pool, an HIV-1 Nef pool, or no peptide at all.

V trimming: 6 bases; J trimming: 6 bases; junction bases outside the gene matches: 8. In germline, CDR1 is SGHNT, CDR2 YENEEA. This CDR3 contains 15 residues. The assay that was used to sequence DNA from cultured CD4+ T cells was the Oncomine TCR Beta short-read assay. TCRdb analysed the PCR reads with MiXCR anew, one entry per CDR3 protein. Of fewer than 6,000 distinct CDR3 sequences in the sample, 21% were seen once. The treatment denotes: approximately nine-day PBMC culture with coronavirus spike peptide pools or control peptides (ViraFEST assay). Following expansion of antigen-specific T cells with peptide pools, ViraFEST then sequenced TCRs. IL-2 (around 10 IU/ml) and peptide pools (roughly 10 ug/ml) were added to cultures of two million PBMCs per well.

This chain connects TRBV11-3 to TRBJ1-6; 7 bases match TRBD1. Material: CD4+ T cells from blood, cultured in vitro. The TCR sequence derives from a human donor who had recovered from COVID-19. CDR3 in amino acids: CASSQSGTVNSPLHF. CDR3 bases: TGTGCCAGCAGTCAAAGCGGGACAGTTAATTCACCCCTCCACTTT.